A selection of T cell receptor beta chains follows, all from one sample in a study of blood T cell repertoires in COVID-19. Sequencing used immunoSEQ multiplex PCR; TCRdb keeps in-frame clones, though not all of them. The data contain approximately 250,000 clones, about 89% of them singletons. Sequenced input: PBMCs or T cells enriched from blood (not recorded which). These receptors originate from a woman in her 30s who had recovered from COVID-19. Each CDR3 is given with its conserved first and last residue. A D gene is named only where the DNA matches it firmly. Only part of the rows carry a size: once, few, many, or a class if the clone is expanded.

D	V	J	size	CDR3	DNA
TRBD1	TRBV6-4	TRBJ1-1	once	CASRKTGADTEAFF	TGTGCCAGCAGAAAGACAGGGGCTGACACTGAAGCTTTCTTT
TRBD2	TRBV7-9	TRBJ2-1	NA	CASSPSGTLNEQFF	TGTGCCAGCAGCCCTAGCGGGACTTTAAATGAGCAGTTCTTC
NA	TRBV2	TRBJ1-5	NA	CASSDRGRDQPQHF	TGTGCCAGCAGTGATAGGGGCAGAGATCAGCCCCAGCATTTT
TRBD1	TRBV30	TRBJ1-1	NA	CAWSVQGVLLAFF	TGTGCCTGGAGTGTACAGGGGGTGCTCTTGGCTTTCTTT
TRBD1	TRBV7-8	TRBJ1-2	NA	CASSFKGGRRGNYGYTF	TGTGCCAGCAGCTTCAAAGGGGGCCGACGGGGAAACTATGGCTACACCTTC
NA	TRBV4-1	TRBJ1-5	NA	CASSQAQFNQPQHF	TGCGCCAGCAGCCAAGCACAGTTCAATCAGCCCCAGCATTTT
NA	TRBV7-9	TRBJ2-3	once	CASSLKGGLMDTQYF	TGTGCCAGCAGCTTAAAAGGGGGTTTGATGGATACGCAGTATTTT
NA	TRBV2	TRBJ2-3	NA	CASSADRPGSTDTQYF	TGTGCCAGCAGTGCAGACAGGCCAGGTAGCACAGATACGCAGTATTTT
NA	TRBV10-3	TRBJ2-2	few	CAIPRGWSGELFF	TGTGCCATCCCTCGAGGGTGGTCCGGGGAGCTGTTTTTT
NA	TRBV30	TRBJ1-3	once	CAWSVGRSGNTIYF	TGTGCCTGGAGTGTTGGGCGCTCTGGAAACACCATATATTTT
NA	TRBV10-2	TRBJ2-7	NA	CASSDNTGNSYEQYF	TGCGCCAGCAGTGATAACACAGGGAACTCCTACGAGCAGTACTTC
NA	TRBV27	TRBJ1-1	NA	CASSLSGGNTEAFF	TGTGCCAGCAGTTTATCAGGGGGGAACACTGAAGCTTTCTTT
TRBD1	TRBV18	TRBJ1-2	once	CASSPGTGNGYTF	TGTGCCAGCTCACCAGGGACAGGGAATGGCTACACCTTC
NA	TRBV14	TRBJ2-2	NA	CASSQQKSGELFF	TGTGCCAGCAGCCAACAGAAGTCCGGGGAGCTGTTTTTT
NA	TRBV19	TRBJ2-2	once	CASSISEWTGELFF	TGTGCCAGTAGTATATCGGAGTGGACCGGGGAGCTGTTTTTT
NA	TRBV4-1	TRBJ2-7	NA	CASSPVLGAVHEQYF	TGCGCCAGCAGCCCAGTCCTAGGGGCAGTCCACGAGCAGTACTTC
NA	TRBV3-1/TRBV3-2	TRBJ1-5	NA	CASSQDLRVRQPQHF	TGTGCCAGCAGCCAAGATCTACGGGTAAGACAGCCCCAGCATTTT
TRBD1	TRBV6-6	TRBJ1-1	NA	CASREQGGNTEAFF	TGTGCCAGCAGGGAACAGGGGGGGAACACTGAAGCTTTCTTT
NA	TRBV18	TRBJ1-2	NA	CASSRKSGDYGYTF	TGTGCCAGCTCACGGAAGTCCGGGGACTATGGCTACACCTTC
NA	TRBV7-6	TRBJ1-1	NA	CASSLAPGRGLEKAFF	TGTGCCAGCAGCTTAGCGCCGGGCAGGGGCTTGGAGAAAGCTTTCTTT
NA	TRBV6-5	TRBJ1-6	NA	CASSNRQAGSPLHF	TGTGCCAGCAGCAATAGACAGGCAGGTTCACCCCTCCACTTT
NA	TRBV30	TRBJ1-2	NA	CAWTVDPLGYTF	TGTGCCTGGACCGTAGATCCTTTGGGCTACACCTTC
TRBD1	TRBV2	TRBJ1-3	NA	CASSVDRLHSGNTIYF	TGTGCCAGCAGCGTGGACAGGCTCCACTCTGGAAACACCATATATTTT
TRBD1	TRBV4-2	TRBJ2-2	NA	CASSQADRGPVGELFF	TGTGCCAGCAGCCAAGCTGACAGGGGGCCGGTCGGGGAGCTGTTTTTT
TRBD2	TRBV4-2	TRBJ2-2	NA	CASSQRPGLAGGLNTGELFF	TGTGCCAGCAGCCAACGTCCGGGACTAGCGGGAGGACTGAACACCGGGGAGCTGTTTTTT
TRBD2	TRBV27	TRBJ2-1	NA	CASSFIAGEGNEQFF	TGTGCCAGCAGTTTCATAGCGGGAGAGGGTAATGAGCAGTTCTTC
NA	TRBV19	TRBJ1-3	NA	CASSPRQDSGNTIYF	TGTGCCAGTAGCCCAAGACAGGACTCTGGAAACACCATATATTTT
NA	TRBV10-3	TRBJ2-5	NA	CAIRDNQETQYF	TGTGCCATCCGGGACAACCAAGAGACCCAGTACTTC
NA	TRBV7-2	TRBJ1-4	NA	CASSPMPTTNEKLFF	TGTGCCAGCAGCCCAATGCCTACAACTAATGAAAAACTGTTTTTT
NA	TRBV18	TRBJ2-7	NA	CASSPFDSSYEQYF	TGTGCCAGCTCACCTTTCGACAGCTCCTACGAGCAGTACTTC
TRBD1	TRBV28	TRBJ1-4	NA	CASRTGGEDEKLFF	TGTGCCAGCAGGACAGGGGGCGAAGATGAAAAACTGTTTTTT
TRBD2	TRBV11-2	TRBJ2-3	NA	CASSLAPTSGHTDTQYF	TGTGCCAGCAGCTTAGCCCCAACTAGCGGTCACACAGATACGCAGTATTTT
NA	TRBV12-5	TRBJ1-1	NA	CASGMDRFPMNTEAFF	TGTGCTAGTGGTATGGATCGATTTCCTATGAACACTGAAGCTTTCTTT
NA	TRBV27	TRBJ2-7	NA	CASSSPSDYAYEQYF	TGTGCCAGCAGTTCCCCGAGCGATTACGCCTACGAGCAGTACTTC
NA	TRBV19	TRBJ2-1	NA	CASGTGGEQFF	TGTGCCAGTGGGACTGGAGGGGAGCAGTTCTTC
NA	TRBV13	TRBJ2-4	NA	CASRARGGPEGKNIQYF	TGTGCCAGCAGGGCCCGTGGAGGGCCTGAGGGCAAAAACATTCAGTACTTC
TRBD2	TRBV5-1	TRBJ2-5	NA	CASSLSGGRGLMETQYF	TGCGCCAGCAGCTTGAGCGGGGGGCGCGGGCTGATGGAGACCCAGTACTTC
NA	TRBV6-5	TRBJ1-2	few	CASSYSQGIGGYTF	TGTGCCAGCAGTTACTCTCAGGGGATTGGGGGCTACACCTTC
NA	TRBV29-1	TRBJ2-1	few	CSVVDGASYNEQFF	TGCAGCGTTGTTGACGGAGCTTCCTACAATGAGCAGTTCTTC
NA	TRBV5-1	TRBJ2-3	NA	CASSLAHKDTDTQYF	TGCGCCAGCAGCTTGGCTCACAAAGACACAGATACGCAGTATTTT
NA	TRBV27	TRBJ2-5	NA	CASSLSIQGQETQYF	TGTGCCAGCAGTTTATCGATCCAGGGCCAAGAGACCCAGTACTTC
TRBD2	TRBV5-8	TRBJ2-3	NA	CASSMHPGLGTDTQYF	TGTGCCAGCAGTATGCACCCGGGACTAGGGACAGATACGCAGTATTTT
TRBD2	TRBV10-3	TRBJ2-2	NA	CAISPRAGGAGELFF	TGTGCCATCAGCCCTCGAGCGGGAGGAGCCGGGGAGCTGTTTTTT
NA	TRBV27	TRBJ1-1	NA	CASSPRPGGRTEAFF	TGTGCCAGCAGTCCCCGACCGGGGGGGAGGACTGAAGCTTTCTTT
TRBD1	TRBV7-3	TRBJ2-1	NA	CASSYSTGIWDEQFF	TGTGCCAGCAGCTACTCGACAGGGATCTGGGATGAGCAGTTCTTC
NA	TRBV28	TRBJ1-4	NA	CASSQSGPTNEKLFF	TGTGCCAGCAGTCAGAGCGGACCTACGAATGAAAAACTGTTTTTT
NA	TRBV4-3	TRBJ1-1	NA	CASTSENRRMEAFF	TGCGCCAGCACCAGCGAGAACCGTCGGATGGAAGCTTTCTTT